A single sample gave rise to the 4 T cell receptor beta chains below, sequenced in a study of Tregs in tolerant kidney transplant recipients. Assay: immunoSEQ multiplex PCR; the TCRdb copy retains only in-frame clones and omits some. The table lists roughly 69,000 clones, roughly 98% of them singletons. Material: Tregs from blood, obtained before the transplant. The receptors originated from a human donor who received a combined kidney and bone marrow transplant.

This CDR3 reads CATSRQIQETQYF. CDR3 in DNA: TGTGCCACCAGCAGACAAATCCAAGAGACCCAGTACTTC. The chain carries TRBV15 and TRBJ2-5; D remains ambiguous. V was pared by 2 bases and J by 1 base, with 5 bases between. The CDR3 runs to 13 residues. The germline gives CDR1 LNHNV, CDR2 YYDKDF (reference sequence).

This chain links TRBV6-1 with TRBJ1-2; no reliable D call. V lost 6 bases and J lost 0, with 11 bases in between. This CDR3 is built from 14 residues. Germline lookup yields CDR1 MNHNS and CDR2 SASEGT. The CDR3 nucleotides read TGTGCCAGCAGCCGGAGGCACTCTAACTATGGCTACACCTTC. It codes for CASSRRHSNYGYTF.

This sequence joins TRBV5-4 and TRBJ1-1; 8 bases are a match to TRBD1. Trimming took 4 bases from V and 1 from J; bases not matched to a gene: 3. Germline V CDR1 and CDR2: SGHNT, YYREEE (reference sequence). This CDR3 is built from 14 residues. CDR3 DNA: TGTGCCAGCAGCCCCGGGACAGGGAACACTGAAGCTTTCTTT. Translation: CASSPGTGNTEAFF.

The chain employs TRBV7-2 and TRBJ2-1; TRBD1 might be the D (5 bases). With 3 bases removed from V and 0 bases from J, the gap between germline ends came to 9 bases. CDR1 and CDR2 from the germline V gene are SGHTA and FQGNSA. The CDR3 runs 15 residues. The CDR3 nucleotides read TGTGCCAGCAGCTTTCGAAGGGGCTCCTACAATGAGCAGTTCTTC. This encodes CASSFRRGSYNEQFF.